This T cell receptor (beta chain) was documented in a study of shared clonotypes between healthy human individuals (dated by TCRdb to 2020 to 2022). Regarding the research as a whole: A few men and two women, aged 18 to 49 years, made up the cohort. For each donor, CD4 naive and CD4 memory were each given three plates, CD8 naive was given two plates, and CD8 memory was given one plate. The study deeply sequenced blood TCR repertoires of several healthy adults to estimate repertoire size and the extent of clonotype sharing between individuals. To increase sequencing depth and limit assay-specific biases, TCR repertoire library preparation and sequencing were carried out by different laboratories using diverse techniques. Per donor, leukapheresis produced somewhere between about 0.94 and 9.5 billion PBMCs. Study-wide conclusions, independent of this receptor: Because the study included a small number of donors, the genetic and exposure-history diversity represented was limited. Across four donors, approximately 5% of naive CD4, roughly 3.8% of naive CD8, about 2.3% of memory CD4, and under 0.45% of memory CD8 clonotypes were shared. Only blood was sampled, and tissue TCR repertoires likely differ from those in blood. Pairwise subsampling led to the expectation that sequencing depth would affect the degree of clonotype sharing among donors. Rarefaction of sorted-subset datasets indicated incomplete sequencing despite the large sequencing depth. Naive subsets generally had larger estimated clonotype richness than memory subsets did. Clonotypes shared by all four sorted-subset donors showed higher generation probabilities than non-shared clonotypes.

Donors were healthy HIV-negative adults with no recently reported acute infections or vaccinations. Every donor was a Caucasian adult living in Nashville, Tennessee, USA. CD4+ T cells were enriched through magnetic negative selection, after which naive cells were positively selected on CD45RA and the remaining negative fraction served as the memory subset. Blood was collected by leukapheresis, and PBMCs were isolated by Ficoll-Histopaque density gradient centrifugation and then cryopreserved in liquid nitrogen vapor phase. Analytical flow cytometry was used to check the purity and quantity of each magnetically sorted T cell population. Each sorted fraction had its genomic DNA isolated and then quantified by UV absorbance on a Nanodrop 2000c. TCR CDR3 regions were amplified from genomic DNA by multiplex PCR using the deep immunoSEQ assay. Genomic DNA extracted from each cell subset was distributed evenly over all wells of several immunoSEQ 96-well plates, and each plate served as one replicate. For sorted subsets, each replicate PCR was loaded with 200 to 250 ng genomic DNA, equivalent to 30,000 or so T cell genomes. Purified libraries were measured with a Qubit 3.0 fluorometer, size-checked on a Bioanalyzer 2100, and measured again with the KAPA Library Quantification kit. Every immunoSEQ 96-well plate was sequenced on a dedicated single-read 150-cycle Illumina NextSeq 550 flow cell. The paper's processing steps were these. Because the immunoSEQ output held only junctional sequences and lacked quality scores, the filtering could not match the filtering applied to full-length reads. Sequences were annotated with PyIR, a Python wrapper for IgBLAST v1.9, using IMGT germline references to assign V/J genes and CDR3. Any read was removed if the V/J assignment was weak (E-value above 1e-6), the CDR3 was missing, or the read contained stop codons, out-of-frame junctions, or ambiguous translated residues. V3J clonotypes were defined as sequences sharing an identical inferred V gene, J gene, and CDR3 amino acid sequence. To compute the percentage overlap between repertoires, the number of shared unique clonotypes was divided by the size of the smaller repertoire. RTK rarefaction, the Chao1 estimator, and Recon v2.1 estimates of unobserved clonotypes were used to assess repertoire richness. For all TCRbeta clonotypes obtained by the gDNA method from a handful of donors, generation probabilities were computed with OLGA. The immuneACCESS repertoire file appears here via TCRdb, limited to in-frame rearrangements. These files lack a portion of the clones; in checked studies, under half of the deficit traces to unresolved V genes, and the cause of the others is not known. V and J calls and clone size are as listed in that table; D and trimming were resolved from the DNA. This sample gives approximately 1.5 million clones in total; 98% to 99% of them show up just once. About 0.34% of the sample is taken by the ten largest.

A word on this clone: It has no known antigen specificity. No qualities accompany the bases; no much larger clone lies one base away.

The junction shows trimming of 1 base on V and 0 bases on J, plus 9 bases between the germline ends. From the cysteine through the phenylalanine, the CDR3 covers 15 amino acids. The DNA shown is the 45-base CDR3, in frame from base 1. CDR1 and CDR2 were assigned from the germline V gene as MDHEN and SYDVKM. Recombination connected TRBV28 to TRBJ1-2; the D gene lacks a confident call. The sample was naive CD4+ T cells sorted from blood. This specimen's cell subset or site label, interpreted: CD45RA+ positively selected. This sequence originates from a man aged 25-45 years in good health. At the DNA level, the sequence is TGTGCCAGCAGTTTATCAGGAAGCCCTAACTATGGCTACACCTTC. Its protein reads: CASSLSGSPNYGYTF.